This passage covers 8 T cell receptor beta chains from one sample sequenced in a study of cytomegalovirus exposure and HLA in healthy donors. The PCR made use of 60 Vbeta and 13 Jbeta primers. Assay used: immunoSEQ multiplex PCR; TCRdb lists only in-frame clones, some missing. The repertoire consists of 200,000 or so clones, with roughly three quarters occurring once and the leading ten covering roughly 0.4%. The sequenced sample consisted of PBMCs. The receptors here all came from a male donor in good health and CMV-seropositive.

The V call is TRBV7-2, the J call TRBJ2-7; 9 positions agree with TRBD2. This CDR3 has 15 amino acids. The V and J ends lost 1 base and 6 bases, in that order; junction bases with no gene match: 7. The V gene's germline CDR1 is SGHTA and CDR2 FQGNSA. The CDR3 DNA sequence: TGTGCCAGCAGCTTAGATGGGACTAGCCGGCCCGAGCAGTACTTC. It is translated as CASSLDGTSRPEQYF.

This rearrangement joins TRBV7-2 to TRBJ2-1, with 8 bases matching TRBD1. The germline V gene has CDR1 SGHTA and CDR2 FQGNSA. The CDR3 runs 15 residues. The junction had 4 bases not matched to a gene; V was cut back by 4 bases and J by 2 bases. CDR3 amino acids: CASSSNRGAYNEQFF. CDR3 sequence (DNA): TGTGCCAGCAGCTCTAACAGGGGGGCCTACAATGAGCAGTTCTTC.

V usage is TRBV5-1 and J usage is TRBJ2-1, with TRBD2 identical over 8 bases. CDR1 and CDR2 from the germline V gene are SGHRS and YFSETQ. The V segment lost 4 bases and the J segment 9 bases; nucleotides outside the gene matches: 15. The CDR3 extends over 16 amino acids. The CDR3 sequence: CASSGTGLGGSFEQFF. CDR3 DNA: TGCGCCAGCAGCGGCACGGGACTAGGGGGGTCGTTTGAGCAGTTCTTC. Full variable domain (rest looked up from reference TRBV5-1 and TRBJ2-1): KAGVTQTPRYLIKTRGQQVTLSCSPISGHRSVSWYQQTPGQGLQFLFEYFSETQRNKGNFPGRFSGRQFSNSRSEMNVSTLELGDSALYLCASSGTGLGGSFEQFFGPGTRLTVL.

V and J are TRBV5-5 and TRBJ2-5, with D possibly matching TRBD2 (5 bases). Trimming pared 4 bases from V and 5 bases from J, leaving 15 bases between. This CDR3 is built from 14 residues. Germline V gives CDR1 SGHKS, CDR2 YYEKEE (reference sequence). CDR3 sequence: CASSRQRSRETQYF. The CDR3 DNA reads TGTGCCAGCAGCCGTCAGCGGAGTAGGGAGACCCAGTACTTC.

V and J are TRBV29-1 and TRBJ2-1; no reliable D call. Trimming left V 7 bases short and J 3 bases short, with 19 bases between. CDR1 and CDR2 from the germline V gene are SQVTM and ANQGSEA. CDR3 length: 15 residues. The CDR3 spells CSATPTANHYNEQFF. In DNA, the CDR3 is TGCAGCGCGACCCCGACTGCTAATCACTACAATGAGCAGTTCTTC.

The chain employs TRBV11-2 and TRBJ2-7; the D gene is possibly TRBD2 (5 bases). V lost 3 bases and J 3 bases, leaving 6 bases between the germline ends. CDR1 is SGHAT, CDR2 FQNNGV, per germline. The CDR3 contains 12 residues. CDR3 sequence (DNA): TGTGCCAGCAGCTTTGGACTCTACGAGCAGTACTTC. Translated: CASSFGLYEQYF.

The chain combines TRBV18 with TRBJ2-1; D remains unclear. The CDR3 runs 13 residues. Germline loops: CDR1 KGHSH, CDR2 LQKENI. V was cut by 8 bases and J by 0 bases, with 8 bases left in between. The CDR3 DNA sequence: TGTGCCAGCCGCCCGAGCTCCTACAATGAGCAGTTCTTC. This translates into CASRPSSYNEQFF.

The CDR3 loop is CASSLDFGTQYF. Here the CDR3 DNA reads TGTGCCAGCAGCTTAGACTTCGGTACGCAGTATTTT. This rearrangement joins TRBV7-9 to TRBJ2-3; D gene ambiguous. The CDR3 totals 12 residues. V shed 1 base and J shed 8 bases, with 7 bases lying between them. CDR1 and CDR2 from the germline V gene are SEHNR and FQNEAQ (reference sequence).